This T cell receptor (beta chain) was retrieved from a study of early T cells in non-severe SARS-CoV-2 infection. At the level of the study: The authors sequenced bulk RNA from unsorted whole blood, leaving chains unpaired.

The CDR3 is 13 residues long. Trimming at V came to 7 bases and at J to 5 bases, leaving 4 bases not matched to a gene. The germline CDR1 and CDR2 sequences are SQVTM and ANQGSEA. Study conclusions and caveats: Private and CD4 specificities were missed by VDJdb matching, which favored anti-spike CD8 responses.

Individual cDNA molecules each received unique molecular identifiers attached to them. TCRdb re-called the 5' RACE reads through MiXCR, storing one row per CDR3 protein. The table lists approximately 75,000 distinct CDR3 sequences, roughly 4.6% of them singletons, with approximately 3.6% in the top ten. This clonotype was counted many times. Its cognate antigen is unknown. The gene calls are TRBV29-1 and TRBJ2-5, with 13 bases matching TRBD2. The sequences come from whole blood, collected at baseline. This sequence was found in an adult who was a healthcare worker with PCR-confirmed SARS-CoV-2 infection or an uninfected control (not recorded which). The donor label of this sample is uncertain. Here the CDR3 DNA reads TGCAGCGGGACTAGCGGGGGAGTCGAGACCCAGTACTTC. Translated: CSGTSGGVETQYF.